These 7 T cell receptor beta chains share one sample of origin, sequenced in a study of blood T cell repertoires in COVID-19. Data came from immunoSEQ multiplex PCR; TCRdb stores just in-frame clones and leaves some out. The table includes over 150,000 clones, around 85% detected once. Sequenced input: peripheral blood. Receptors were obtained from a man at least 80 years old with COVID-19, enrolled during active disease.

This clone was detected only a few times. The V and J genes are TRBV19 and TRBJ1-2; 7 bases are shared with TRBD1. Germline CDR1 is LNHDA and CDR2 is SQIVND (reference sequence). Germline trimming cut 5 bases from V and 4 bases from J; bases unmatched to any gene: 4. This CDR3 is 13 amino acids long. This CDR3 is CASSADRVYGYTF. CDR3 in DNA: TGTGCCAGTAGTGCAGACAGGGTCTATGGCTACACCTTC.

V is TRBV3-1 (or the pseudogene TRBV3-2) and J is TRBJ2-5; a weak D match, TRBD1 (5 bases). From germline, CDR1 is LGHDT and CDR2 YNNKEL (reference sequence). The CDR3 consists of 13 residues. Between the trimmed V and J ends, which lost 4 bases and 2 bases, there was a span of 8 bases. DNA for the CDR3: TGTGCCAGCAGCCCAGACAGACAAGAGACCCAGTACTTC. It translates to CASSPDRQETQYF.

This chain links TRBV6-5 with TRBJ1-2; TRBD1 aligns across 9 bases. V dropped 10 bases and J dropped 8; count of bases not matched to a gene: 11. Germline CDR1 and CDR2: MNHEY and SVGAGI. This CDR3 has 13 residues. The CDR3: CATTVDRGIGYTF. In nucleotides, the CDR3 is TGTGCCACCACCGTCGACAGGGGGATAGGCTACACCTTC.

For this clone: This sample includes further DNA sequences coding for the same CDR3. The gene calls are TRBV6-5 and TRBJ1-2; 7 bases agree with TRBD1. Germline V gives CDR1 MNHEY, CDR2 SVGAGI. V shed 2 bases, J shed 8 bases, and the junction held 8 bases outside the gene matches. This CDR3 region has 14 residues. CDR3 DNA sequence: TGTGCCAGCAGTTACGGGCAGGGGGTAGGAGGCTACACCTTC. It specifies CASSYGQGVGGYTF.

This chain links TRBV29-1 with TRBJ2-7; perhaps TRBD2 as D (5 bases). Germline lookup yields CDR1 SQVTM and CDR2 ANQGSEA. The CDR3 has 15 amino acids. V shed 5 bases and J shed 0 bases, with 17 bases lying between them. For the CDR3, the DNA is TGCAGCGTTACTCGAGGGAATAGTGGCTCCTACGAGCAGTACTTC. It encodes CSVTRGNSGSYEQYF.

V usage is TRBV7-7 and J usage is TRBJ2-3; weak D call: TRBD1 (6 bases). The CDR3 is 14 amino acids. CDR1 and CDR2 from the germline V gene are SSHAT and FNYEAQ (reference sequence). The germline V and J ends were trimmed by 5 bases and 2 bases, with 11 bases remaining between them. The DNA of the CDR3 is TGTGCCAGCAGCCCCGGACAGAACACAGATACGCAGTATTTT. As protein: CASSPGQNTDTQYF.

Worth noting for this clone: Other DNA sequences in this sample translate to the same CDR3. The chain joins TRBV11-2 to TRBJ2-5; no firm D call. Germline-derived CDR1 and CDR2 are SGHAT and FQNNGV. The CDR3 spans 13 residues. Trimming stripped 1 base from V and 5 bases from J, with 8 bases between. The CDR3 DNA reads as TGTGCCAGCAGCTTAGGGCTCGTGGAGACCCAGTACTTC. Protein sequence: CASSLGLVETQYF.